A single sample is the source of the 22 T cell receptor beta chains below, sequenced in a study of tumor-infiltrating lymphocytes in primary liver carcinoma. Researchers generated TCR beta cDNA from roughly 510 ng of total RNA, relying on a constant-region primer. Slightly modified ARM-PCR served as the procedure for the TCR beta libraries. These libraries came from three rounds of nested multiplex PCR. The first two PCR rounds used TRBV1-TRBV30 forward primers with a C-beta reverse primer, about 10 cycles each. One entry per CDR3 protein, called by TCRdb with MiXCR from the multiplex PCR reads. Found here are approximately 22,000 distinct CDR3 sequences, roughly three quarters of them singletons; the top ten hold 35% to 45%. Bulk tissue was left unsorted, and RNA and DNA were co-extracted from roughly 20-30 mg of it. Source material: liver tumor tissue from sampling region 1. Subset meaning: tumor region T1, superior pole. These receptors all stem from a middle-aged man with primary liver carcinoma and hepatitis B virus infection.

This clonotype was counted a single time. One end of the junction is discordant with germline, which a read error may explain. The chain is built from TRBV11-2 and TRBJ2-1; D remains ambiguous. Germline loops: CDR1 SGHAT, CDR2 FQNNGV. This CDR3 contains 13 residues. CDR3 sequence (DNA): TGTGTCAGCAGCTTAGATCCTGGGCGTGAGCAGTTCTTC. Its protein product is CVSSLDPGREQFF.

Regarding this clonotype: The junction differs from germline at one of its ends, possibly a read error. The chain recombines TRBV11-2 with TRBJ2-5; 8 bases line up with TRBD1. The CDR3 has 16 amino acids. Germline V CDR1 and CDR2: SGHAT, FQNNGV. This CDR3 reads CASSLAAGGSGETHYF. DNA of the CDR3: TGTGCCAGCAGCCTAGCAGCAGGGGGCTCGGGGGAGACCCATTACTTC.

Concerning this clonotype itself: The junction does not match germline at one end; this may be a read error. The gene calls are TRBV4-3 and TRBJ2-1; TRBD2 aligns across 8 bases. Per germline, CDR1 LGHNA and CDR2 YSLEER. This CDR3 comprises 13 residues. In DNA, the CDR3 is TGCGCCAGCAGTCAAGGGTCTAGCGGGTGTGTGTCCTTC. Residues: CASSQGSSGCVSF.

Worth noting for this clonotype: The conserved final phenylalanine or tryptophan is absent from the CDR3, which likely points to a read error. V gene TRBV7-9 combines with J gene TRBJ2-1; possibly TRBD1 for D (6 bases). CDR1 is SEHNR and CDR2 is FQNEAQ in the germline V gene (reference sequence). This CDR3 has 17 residues. CDR3 nucleotides: TGTGTCAGTAGCTTACCATATCAGGGGCCTAAAACAAATGAGCAGTTCTTA. Its protein product is CVSSLPYQGPKTNEQFL.

This clonotype was detected once. A read error may account for a junction end that differs from germline. The V and J genes are TRBV6-1 and TRBJ1-5; no clear D gene. This CDR3 has 16 amino acids. CDR1 and CDR2 from the germline V gene are MNHNS and SASEGT. The CDR3 reads CASSETTPDSNKPQHF. The CDR3 nucleotides read TGTGCCAGCAGTGAAACTACACCCGATAGCAATAAGCCCCAGCATTTT.

A word on this clonotype: A read error may be the cause here, since a much bigger clone is one base away. The chain is built from TRBV11-2 and TRBJ2-5; 9 bases line up with TRBD2. Germline V lookup: CDR1 SGHAT, CDR2 FQNNGV. The CDR3 is 14 amino acids. J lost 4 bases, V lost 5 bases, and 5 bases had no gene match. The CDR3 DNA follows: TGTGCCAGCAGCCTGACTAGCGGACGAGAGACCCAGTACTTC. It codes for CASSLTSGRETQYF.

With respect to this clonotype: At one of its ends the junction is not consistent with the germline gene, which may arise from a read error. CDR3 sequence: CGSPSGTGYNEQYF. CDR3 nucleotide sequence: TGTGGCAGCCCCTCCGGGACAGGATATAACGAGCAGTATTTC. The chain has TRBV6-5 and TRBJ2-7; 8 bases match TRBD1. CDR1 MNHEY and CDR2 SVGAGI come from the germline V gene. CDR3 length: 14 residues.

As for this clonotype: One end of the junction is discordant with germline, which a read error may explain. The rearrangement joins TRBV4-3 to TRBJ2-7, with D possibly TRBD2 on 6 matching bases. CDR1 LGHNA and CDR2 YSLEER come from the germline V gene. The CDR3 has 15 residues. CDR3 loop: CASTQDRETTYEQYF. The CDR3 DNA reads as TGCGCCAGCACCCAAGATCGGGAGACTACCTACGAGCAGTATTTC.

The CDR3 loop is CASNLWTSGRVSEQYF. For the CDR3, the DNA is TGTGCCAGCAATCTGTGGACCAGCGGGAGAGTCAGCGAGCAGTACTTC. This rearrangement joins TRBV12-3 or TRBV12-4 to TRBJ2-7; 8 bases align to TRBD2. The CDR3 runs to 16 residues. Trimming at V came to 7 bases and at J to 6 bases, leaving 17 bases not matched to a gene.

This clonotype was seen only once. Since no conserved phenylalanine or tryptophan closes the CDR3, a read error is the likely cause. This rearrangement joins TRBV11-2 to TRBJ2-5, with D perhaps matching TRBD1 (6 bases). Germline lookup yields CDR1 SGHAT and CDR2 FQNNGV. The CDR3 consists of 13 residues. CDR3: CTSSQTGQETQYL. CDR3 DNA: TGTACCAGCAGCCAAACAGGGCAAGAGACCCAGTACTTA.

The chain links TRBV11-3 to TRBJ2-1; D call uncertain. Trimming took off 5 bases at V and 2 bases at J, with 4 bases between the two ends. The CDR3 is 12 amino acids. Germline CDR1 is SGHNT and CDR2 is YENEEA. CDR3 sequence reads: CASSGAYNEQFF. CDR3 coding DNA: TGTGCCAGCAGCGGTGCCTACAATGAGCAGTTCTTC.

Notes on this clonotype: As the CDR3 is not closed by the conserved phenylalanine or tryptophan, this likely results from a read error. The V gene is TRBV19, the J gene TRBJ2-3; D may be TRBD2 (5 bases). Germline loops: CDR1 LNHDA, CDR2 SQIVND (reference sequence). There are 14 residues in the CDR3. The CDR3 DNA follows: TGTGTCAGTAGTATTATCGGGAACATAGATACGCAGTATTTA. Translating gives CVSSIIGNIDTQYL.

As regards this clonotype: An end of the junction does not agree with germline; a read error may underlie this. The CDR3 sequence is CATSNTWSSYNEQFF. DNA for the CDR3: TGTGCCACCAGTAATACTTGGAGCTCCTACAATGAGCAGTTCTTC. The chain employs TRBV6-5 and TRBJ2-1; no definite D call. From germline, CDR1 is MNHEY and CDR2 SVGAGI. This CDR3 is 15 amino acids long.

This clonotype was observed a single time. This CDR3 reads CASSQLCGTETQYF. In nucleotides, the CDR3 is TGTGCCAGCAGTCAGCTTTGCGGGACAGAGACCCAGTACTTC. V and J are TRBV28 and TRBJ2-5; D might be TRBD2 (6 bases). Trimming left V 5 bases short and J 4 bases short, with 14 bases between. Germline-derived CDR1 and CDR2 are MDHEN and SYDVKM. This CDR3 comprises 14 residues.

As for this clonotype: It may be a read error: a sequence one base away is much more abundant. This chain links TRBV20-1 with TRBJ2-5; D is unresolved. CDR1 is DFQATT, CDR2 SNEGSKA, per germline (reference sequence). The CDR3 is 10 residues long. The CDR3 bases are TGCAGTGCTAGTCATGATAGCCAGTATTTC. This codes for CSASHDSQYF.

This chain links TRBV11-2 with TRBJ2-2; the D gene could be TRBD1 or TRBD2 (7 bases each). V lost 2 bases and J lost 6, with 10 bases in between. The germline gives CDR1 SGHAT, CDR2 FQNNGV. This CDR3 has 14 residues. As DNA, the CDR3 is TGTGCCAGCAGCTTACAGGGGGGGGCCGGGGAGCTGTTTTTT. This sequence encodes CASSLQGGAGELFF.

Comment on this clonotype: The junction does not match germline at one end; this may be a read error. The gene calls are TRBV29-1 and TRBJ1-1; D not resolved. The length of the CDR3 is 13 residues. The germline V gene has CDR1 SQVTM and CDR2 ANQGSEA. The CDR3 reads CSVYHSLNTGAFF. Written as DNA, the CDR3 is TGCAGCGTTTATCACAGTCTGAACACTGGAGCTTTCTTT.

This clonotype is medium-sized within its sample. The chain is built from TRBV6-1 and TRBJ2-5, with TRBD1 identical over 9 bases. The CDR3 totals 15 residues. Trimming took 6 bases from V and 6 from J; bases not matched to a gene: 11. Germline values: CDR1 MNHNS, CDR2 SASEGT. The CDR3 here is CASSTYGTGRKTQYF. DNA of the CDR3: TGTGCCAGCAGCACCTACGGGACAGGGAGAAAGACCCAGTACTTC.

This clonotype was seen at least ten times. With a much larger clone just one base away, this may be a read error. The V gene is TRBV5-1, the J gene TRBJ2-3; the D is unclear. There are 13 residues in the CDR3. V was clipped by 4 bases and J by 5 bases, with 11 bases between them. CDR1 and CDR2 (germline): SGHRS, YFSETQ. Here the CDR3 reads CASSLVGIDTQYF. The DNA of the CDR3 is TGCGCCAGCAGCCTCGTTGGCATAGATACGCAGTATTTT.

About this clonotype: Its ends do not fully match the called genes, so a read error is possible. The chain combines TRBV2 with TRBJ1-4; TRBD1 agrees at 10 bases. Germline CDR1 SNHLY, CDR2 FYNNEI. The CDR3 covers 15 residues. In nucleotides, the CDR3 is TGTGTCAGCATCCGACAGGGGGCGACTAATGAAAAACTGTTTTTT. It codes for CVSIRQGATNEKLFF. The full variable domain, completed using reference TRBV2 and TRBJ1-4, is EPEVTQTPSHQVTQMGQEVILRCVPISNHLYFYWYRQILGQKVEFLVSFYNNEISEKSEIFDDQFSVERPDGSNFTLKIRSTKLEDSAMYFCVSIRQGATNEKLFFGSGTQLSVL.

This clonotype was counted once. The germline gene is not matched at one end of the junction; a read error may be the cause. The V and J genes are TRBV14 and TRBJ1-1; 8 nucleotides match TRBD1. Per the germline V gene, CDR1 is SGHDN and CDR2 is FVKESK. CDR3 length: 15 amino acids. This chain's CDR3 is CASNQDSRDRSEAFF. CDR3 in DNA: TGTGCCAGCAACCAAGATTCGCGGGACAGGTCGGAAGCTTTCTTT.

Concerning this clonotype: At one boundary the junction diverges from the germline segment, which might be a read error. This chain connects TRBV11-2 to TRBJ2-1; TRBD2 might be the D (6 bases). The CDR3 loop spans 15 amino acids. CDR1 is SGHAT and CDR2 is FQNNGV in the germline V gene. The CDR3 loop is CTSSLTAGIVNEQFF. The DNA for the CDR3 is TGTACCAGCAGCTTAACTGCGGGAATTGTCAATGAGCAGTTCTTC. Using reference TRBV11-2 and TRBJ2-1 for the parts outside the CDR3, the full variable domain is EAGVAQSPRYKIIEKRQSVAFWCNPISGHATLYWYQQILGQGPKLLIQFQNNGVVDDSQLPKDRFSAERLKGVDSTLKIQPAKLEDSAVYLCTSSLTAGIVNEQFFGPGTRLTVL.